The sequence of this TCR beta chain was determined in a study of CD4+ T cells in melanoma. The CDR3 loop spans 13 amino acids. Germline V gives CDR1 SQVTM, CDR2 ANQGSEA. With 5 bases removed from V and 8 bases from J, the gap between germline ends came to 18 bases. TCRdb's copy holds only in-frame clones and misses some; the assay was immunoSEQ multiplex PCR. The sample contains 9,500 to 12,000 clones, roughly 65% of which appear only once. The source material was cells from a culture (not recorded whether cultured in vitro). V is TRBV29-1 and J is TRBJ1-2; possibly TRBD1 for D (6 bases). The clonotype comes from a human donor with melanoma. The DNA of the CDR3 is TGCAGCGTTCCCGAGGGGGGCCTAGGCGGCTACACCTTC. It translates to CSVPEGGLGGYTF.